This T cell receptor beta chain derives from a study of blood T cell repertoires in COVID-19. The assay was immunoSEQ multiplex PCR, and TCRdb's table has in-frame clones only and misses some. Here the sample spans around 240,000 clones, about 91% being singletons. Germline-derived CDR1 and CDR2 are SGHTA and FQGNSA. The CDR3 sequence is 12 residues long. The ends lost 3 bases at V and 5 bases at J; junction bases unmatched: 0. The sequence came from a human donor in a cohort exposed to, infected with or recovered from COVID-19 (not recorded which). The donor label of this sample is uncertain. This rearrangement joins TRBV7-2 to TRBJ2-7, with 8 bases fitting TRBD1. Sequencing was done on a sample of PBMCs or T cells enriched from blood (not recorded which). The CDR3, as DNA: TGTGCCAGCAGCTTGGACAGGGACGAGCAGTACTTC. Translated, it gives CASSLDRDEQYF.